This T cell receptor (beta chain) derives from a study of T cells in Graves' hyperthyroidism and ophthalmopathy. Study information: Peripheral blood draws took place at initial diagnosis, ahead of any treatment. Study-wide findings and caveats: Ophthalmopathy and stable hyperthyroidism were separated by a 13 V-J model.

Patients having uncontrolled infection, another autoimmune disease, pregnancy or lactation were not included. This clonotype was picked up many times. Its antigen remains unknown. This CDR3 has 13 amino acids. Germline CDR1 is LGHDT and CDR2 is YNNKEL (reference sequence). The V and J ends lost 6 bases and 6 bases respectively, with 13 bases between them. Researchers amplified the TCR beta CDR3 regions from RNA transcripts. TCR CDR3 regions were first amplified by RT-PCR with HTBI primers. Using its own MiXCR run on the multiplex PCR reads, TCRdb lists one record per CDR3 protein. Of some 550,000 distinct CDR3 sequences in the sample, roughly 15% were seen once.

The genes are TRBV3-1 and TRBJ2-3; D possibly uses TRBD1 or TRBD2 (5 bases each). The source of this sequence is a woman between 35 and 50 years old with Graves' ophthalmopathy. The material sequenced was blood. The CDR3 sequence is CASRDQGVDTQYF. In DNA, the CDR3 is TGTGCCAGCAGGGACCAGGGAGTGGATACGCAGTATTTT.